Below, 2 T cell receptor beta chains from the same sample are listed, as sequenced in a study of identical twins. TCRdb reprocessed the 5' RACE reads via MiXCR and lists one record per CDR3 protein. This sample has some 200,000 distinct CDR3 sequences, with about 7.5% found just once. The data were also submitted as part of a second study, on yellow fever vaccine responses in identical twins.

What was sequenced was memory (CD45RO+) T cells sorted from blood. These receptors were taken from a woman aged 18 to 35 in good health.

The genes are TRBV20-1 and TRBJ2-6; TRBD2 is a possible D gene (6 bases). Trimming took 2 bases from V and 0 from J, leaving 17 bases between them. The CDR3 has 18 amino acids. Germline values: CDR1 DFQATT, CDR2 SNEGSKA (reference sequence). The CDR3 protein is CSARSLSRGSSGANVLTF. DNA for the CDR3: TGCAGTGCTAGATCCCTATCCCGGGGGTCCTCTGGGGCCAACGTCCTGACTTTC.

This clonotype was detected only a few times. The chain employs TRBV20-1 and TRBJ2-1; TRBD2 matches 8 bases. Germline CDR1 is DFQATT and CDR2 is SNEGSKA (reference sequence). CDR3 size: 14 residues. The ends lost 6 bases at V and 8 bases at J; junction bases unmatched: 12. The CDR3 nucleotides read TGCAGTGCAGGGGATGGGACTAGGGACTATGAGCAGTTCTTC. It encodes CSAGDGTRDYEQFF.